This TCR beta chain was observed in a study of T cells expressing NK-cell markers. Reanalyzing the 5' RACE reads, TCRdb keeps one entry per CDR3 protein, without DNA. The specimen's table records 300,000 to 450,000 distinct CDR3 sequences. Germline V gene lookup returns CDR1 KGHDR and CDR2 SFDVKD. The CDR3 spans 13 residues. This receptor was taken from a man between 18 and 69 years old in good health. The source material was blood T cells: a sorted CD56 or NKG2C T cell subset, CD4+ or CD8+ T cells, or bulk PBMC T cells (not recorded which). J is TRBJ1-1 and V is TRBV24-1. CDR3: CATREAKYTEAFF.